The subject of this entry is one TCR beta chain. The entry originates in a study of CD8 T cells in Susac syndrome. Sequencing of TCR beta was undertaken in CD8+ and CD4+ T cells derived from blood. TEMRA cells were FACS-enriched, while CD8+ and CD4+ T cells were negatively isolated. CDR3 length: 16 residues. Trimming stripped 1 base from V and 4 bases from J, with 14 bases between. Germline V gene lookup returns CDR1 LNHNV and CDR2 YYDKDF (reference sequence). The authors reverse transcribed about 0.5 to 1 ug RNA with random hexamers. Using its own MiXCR run on the immunoSEQ multiplex PCR reads, TCRdb lists one record per CDR3 protein. Of about 71,000 distinct CDR3 sequences listed, around 96% are singletons.

The sample comprised CD4+ T cells from PBMCs. This receptor was taken from a human donor with multiple sclerosis. The chain uses TRBV15 and TRBJ2-1, with D maybe TRBD1 (6 bases). CDR3 coding DNA: TGTGCCACCAGCAGAGTAGGCAGGGGAATGTACAATGAGCAGTTCTTC. Translated: CATSRVGRGMYNEQFF.